The entry that follows covers one T cell receptor (beta chain) sequence. Its target is unknown. The record originates from a study of T-cell reconstitution after alpha-beta-depleted transplantation in children. The V gene's germline CDR1 is KGHSH and CDR2 LQKENI. V lost 2 bases, J lost 6 bases, and 7 bases stayed unmatched. The CDR3 is made up of 15 amino acids. It was with unique molecular identifiers that the TCRbeta library was prepared. TCRdb re-derived calls from the PCR reads in MiXCR, one entry per CDR3 protein. The sample records about 640,000 distinct CDR3 sequences, 10% to 15% being singletons. Study findings and constraints: Surviving recipient T cells and intrathymic progenitors accounted for some patients' high TCRbeta diversity at day 60. Reportedly, alpha-beta T cells present about two months post-transplant originated from several hundred expanded clones of graft origin.

The clonotype comes from a male patient under 18 who had a stem cell transplant for acute myeloid leukemia, so the T cells may come from the graft donor. This chain connects TRBV18 to TRBJ2-1, with 7 bases fitting TRBD2. Sequencing used PBMCs, mostly from graft donor cells, obtained 360 days after TCRalphabeta/CD19-depleted stem cell transplant. The CDR3 DNA sequence: TGTGCCAGCTCACCAATTACTTCTAGCGGCAATGAGCAGTTCTTC. Its translation is CASSPITSSGNEQFF.